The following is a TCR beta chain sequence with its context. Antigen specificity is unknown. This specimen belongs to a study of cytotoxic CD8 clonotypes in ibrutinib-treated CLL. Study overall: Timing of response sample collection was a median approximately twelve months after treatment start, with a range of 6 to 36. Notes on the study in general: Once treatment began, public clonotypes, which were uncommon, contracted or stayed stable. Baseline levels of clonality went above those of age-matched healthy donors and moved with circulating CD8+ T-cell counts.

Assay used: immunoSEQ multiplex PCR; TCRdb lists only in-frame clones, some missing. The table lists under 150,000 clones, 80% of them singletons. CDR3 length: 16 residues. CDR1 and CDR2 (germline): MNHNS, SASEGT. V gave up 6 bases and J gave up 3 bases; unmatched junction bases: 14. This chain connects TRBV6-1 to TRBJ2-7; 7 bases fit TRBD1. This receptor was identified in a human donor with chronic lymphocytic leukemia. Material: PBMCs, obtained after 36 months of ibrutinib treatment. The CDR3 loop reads CASREPQTGFLYEQYF. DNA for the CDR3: TGTGCCAGCAGAGAACCTCAGACAGGGTTCCTCTACGAGCAGTACTTC.